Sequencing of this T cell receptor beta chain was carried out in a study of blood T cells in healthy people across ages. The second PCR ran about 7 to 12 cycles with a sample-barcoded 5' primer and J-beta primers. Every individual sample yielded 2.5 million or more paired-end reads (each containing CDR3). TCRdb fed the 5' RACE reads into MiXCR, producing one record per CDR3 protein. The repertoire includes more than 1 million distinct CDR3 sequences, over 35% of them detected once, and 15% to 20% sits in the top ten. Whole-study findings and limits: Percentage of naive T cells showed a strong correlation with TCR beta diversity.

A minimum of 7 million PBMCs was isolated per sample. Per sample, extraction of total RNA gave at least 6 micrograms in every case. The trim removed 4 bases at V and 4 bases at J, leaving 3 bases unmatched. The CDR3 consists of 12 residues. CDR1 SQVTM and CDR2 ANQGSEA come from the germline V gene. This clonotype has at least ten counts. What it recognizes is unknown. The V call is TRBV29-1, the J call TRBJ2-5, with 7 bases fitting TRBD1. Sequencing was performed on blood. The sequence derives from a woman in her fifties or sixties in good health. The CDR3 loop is CSVGYRGETQYF. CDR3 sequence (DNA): TGCAGCGTTGGATACAGGGGAGAGACCCAGTACTTC.